This T cell receptor beta chain was identified in a study of CXCR3-negative and CXCR3-positive naive CD8 T cells. Whole-study context: Every library held about 1.5 +/- 0.3 million TRB reads, and the total came to roughly 150 million. Broader study findings: Similar TRBV-TRBJ gene usage was seen in naive CXCR3-negative and CXCR3-positive cells, but not in memory cells. Much lower diversity was found in memory CD8+ cells, while both naive subsets had comparably high diversity.

Naive CD8+ T cells showed CD45RO-CCR7+CD27+CD95-. The TRB cDNA libraries were prepared by 5' RACE with UMI labels. TCRdb derives one entry per CDR3 protein from the 5' RACE reads, leaving out DNA. This listing includes approximately 8,100 distinct CDR3 sequences. Remarks on this clonotype: What it binds is unknown.

The CDR3 spans 13 residues. Per the germline V gene, CDR1 is SGHTA and CDR2 is FQGNSA. V usage is TRBV7-2 and J usage is TRBJ2-7; TCRdb outputs TRBD1, but without DNA this stays unchecked. The material sequenced was naive CXCR3- CD8+ T cells from blood. Subset defined: CD45RO-CCR7+CD27+CD95- naive CD8+ T cells lacking CXCR3 (TNR3-). This clonotype was obtained from a human donor in good health. Some clones in this sample may be carry-over from other donors' samples. The chain's CDR3 is CASRDRGLYEQYF.